This TCR beta chain is from a study of regulatory T cells in long-lasting Graves disease. Arm-PCR of CDR3 regions and iRepertoire HTBI primers were used to build TCR beta libraries. TCRdb itself ran the multiplex PCR reads through MiXCR, one entry per CDR3 protein. In the table there are around 510,000 distinct CDR3 sequences, less than 25% of which are singletons. Broader study findings: Persistent patients shared more public clonotypes (approximately 2,500) than new patients (under 1,000).

This clonotype has ten or more counts. The target antigen is unknown. This sample's time point: persistent/refractory GD, antithyroid drugs over 5 years with positive TRAb. The TCR library was made from RNA that had been extracted from PBMCs in TRIzol. Criteria from the American Thyroid Association guidelines were applied to diagnose Graves' disease. Trimming removed 11 bases at V and 3 bases at J, with 13 bases between. CDR1 MDHEN and CDR2 SYDVKM come from the germline V gene. This CDR3 region has 12 residues. Sample: peripheral blood mononuclear cells (PBMCs), taken when the disease was refractory, from a patient treated with antithyroid drugs. The origin of this receptor is a female donor with Graves disease. This chain joins TRBV28 and TRBJ1-2; perhaps TRBD1 as D (5 bases). CDR3 sequence: CALGDRYYGYTF. DNA of the CDR3: TGTGCCTTAGGGGATAGGTACTATGGCTACACCTTC.